The TCR beta chain under discussion was sequenced for a study of blood T cells in healthy people across ages. Donors were systemically healthy Caucasian individuals from Russia aged roughly 6 to 90 years. Isolated per sample were at least 6 million PBMCs. Every sample gave at least 5.5 micrograms of total RNA when it was extracted. V shed 2 bases and J shed 0 bases, with 14 bases lying between them. The CDR3 runs 17 residues. Per the germline V gene, CDR1 is SGHAT and CDR2 is FQDESV (reference sequence). This clonotype came up a few times. Alongside a J-beta primer mix, a sample-barcoded 5' primer served in a second PCR lasting roughly 6 to 12 cycles. Every cDNA was tagged by a template-switch adaptor with 12 random nucleotides. Via MiXCR, TCRdb re-called the 5' RACE reads, giving one row per CDR3 protein. The table records more than 550,000 distinct CDR3 sequences, about a fifth of them present only once.

The sample taken for sequencing was blood. The sequence derives from a man between 65 and 85 years old in good health. The chain employs TRBV11-1 and TRBJ1-3, with D maybe TRBD1 (5 bases). The CDR3 sequence: CASSLSHAGRSGNTIYF. The CDR3 DNA follows: TGTGCCAGCAGCTTAAGCCACGCGGGACGCTCTGGAAACACCATATATTTT.